This T cell receptor (beta chain) was obtained from a study of circulating and synovial CD4+ cells in juvenile arthritis. Findings and caveats of the study: The pathogenic-like versus bulk T cell difference escaped Vbeta family analysis. T cell genome counts differed by at least an order of magnitude between CPL and CD4 samples. Diversity here was lower than in bulk blood CD4 cells.

For this clone: Its target is unknown.

Some clones are missing from TCRdb's copy, which holds only in-frame ones; the method was immunoSEQ multiplex PCR. The sample has tens of thousands of clones; approximately 92% are singletons. The CDR3 is 13 amino acids. Germline V gives CDR1 SGHAT, CDR2 FQNNGV. V lost 4 bases to trimming and J lost 3 bases; unmatched junction nucleotides: 3. Sequencing used CD4+ T cells from blood. The sequence was obtained from a human donor with juvenile idiopathic arthritis. J is TRBJ2-7 and V is TRBV11-2, with 7 bases aligning to TRBD2. Here the CDR3 DNA reads TGTGCCAGCAGCTGGGACTACCTCTACGAGCAGTACTTC. Its translation is CASSWDYLYEQYF.